The sequence of this T cell receptor beta chain was determined in a study of T cell responses to AZD1222 COVID-19 vaccine. The V end lost 1 base, the J end lost 10 bases, and 14 bases lay between the germline ends. CDR3 length: 14 residues. Germline values: CDR1 SEHNR, CDR2 FQNEAQ (reference sequence). Profiling relied on immunoSEQ multiplex PCR, and the TCRdb table lists in-frame clones only, not all of them. The sample shows some 150,000 clones, about 86% of them seen only once. The chain joins TRBV7-9 to TRBJ2-1; maybe TRBD2 (6 bases). This sample comprised peripheral blood, obtained 28 days after the second AZD1222 dose. This TCR was sampled from an adult who received the AZD1222 COVID-19 vaccine. CDR3 amino acids: CASSLGVTGDEQFF. The CDR3 DNA reads as TGTGCCAGCAGCTTAGGAGTAACGGGAGACGAGCAGTTCTTC.